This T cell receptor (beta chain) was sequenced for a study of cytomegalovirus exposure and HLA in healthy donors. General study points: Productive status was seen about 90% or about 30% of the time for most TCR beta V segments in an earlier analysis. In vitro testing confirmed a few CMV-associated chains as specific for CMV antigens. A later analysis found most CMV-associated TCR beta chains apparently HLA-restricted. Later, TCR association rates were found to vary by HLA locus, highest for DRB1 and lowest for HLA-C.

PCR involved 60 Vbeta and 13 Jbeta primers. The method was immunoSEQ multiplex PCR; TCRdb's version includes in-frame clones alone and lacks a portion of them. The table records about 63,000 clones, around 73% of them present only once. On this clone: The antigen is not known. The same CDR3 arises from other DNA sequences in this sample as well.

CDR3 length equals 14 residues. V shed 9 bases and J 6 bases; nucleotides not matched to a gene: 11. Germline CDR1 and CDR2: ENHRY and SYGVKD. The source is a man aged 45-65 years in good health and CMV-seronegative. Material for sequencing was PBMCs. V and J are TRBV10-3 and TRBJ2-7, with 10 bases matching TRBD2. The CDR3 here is CAISLLAGASEQYF. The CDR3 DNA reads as TGTGCCATTAGCCTCCTAGCGGGGGCCTCCGAGCAGTACTTC.